A selection of T cell receptor beta chains follows, all from one sample in a study of T cell changes during pregnancy in multiple sclerosis. The protocol was immunoSEQ multiplex PCR, while the TCRdb copy is restricted to in-frame clones and leaves out a portion. The sample has 68,000 or so clones, about 91% seen once. The sequencing used peripheral blood, collected in the second trimester of pregnancy. These receptors were obtained from a female donor in good health, enrolled as a control in a pregnancy study. Each CDR3 is given with its conserved first and last residue. Fields, in order: J gene, V gene, CDR3 protein.

>TRBJ2-3|TRBV19
CASSIRGYSTDTQYF
>TRBJ2-3|TRBV16
CASSQPELAGVTDTQYF
>TRBJ2-3|TRBV7-9
CASSLSLARDTQYF
>TRBJ2-3|TRBV4-2
CASSRFAGTDTQYF
>TRBJ2-4|TRBV5-6
CASSRYGTSGTKNIQYF
>TRBJ2-5|TRBV27
CASSAGGSYQETQYF
>TRBJ1-2|TRBV6-6
CASSREGAGYGYTF
>TRBJ1-4|TRBV5-4
CASSLQGVTNEKLFF
>TRBJ1-3|TRBV7-9
CASSLNSGNTIYF
>TRBJ2-1|TRBV7-3
CASGVGGTPEQFF
>TRBJ1-1|TRBV5-1
CASSLVGEGTEAFF
>TRBJ1-5|TRBV27
CASSLFTGSNQPQHF
>TRBJ1-5|TRBV4-1
CASSHLFTKTNQPQHF
>TRBJ2-5|TRBV6-1
CASSYATSRETQYF
>TRBJ2-7|TRBV7-9
CASSAPGQNYEQYF
>TRBJ1-1|TRBV11-2
CASSLLGEEAFF
>TRBJ1-2|TRBV28
CASETGGAHGYTF
>TRBJ2-5|TRBV7-7
CASSPGQFQETQYF
>TRBJ1-2|TRBV5-5
CASLPDPGGSYGYTF
>TRBJ1-3|TRBV5-1
CASSYRDRSRFSGNTIYF
>TRBJ1-1|TRBV28
CASSLRDRGLDEAFF
>TRBJ1-5|TRBV19
CASSPRQGNSNQPQHF
>TRBJ2-7|TRBV2
CASSGTKQGTHSYEQYF
>TRBJ2-1|TRBV18
CASSPIGQTDEQFF
>TRBJ2-7|TRBV11-2
CASSLEGPGEQYF
>TRBJ1-1|TRBV14
CASSQNRGLNTEAFF
>TRBJ1-1|TRBV27
CASSTGQGAGSEAFF
>TRBJ2-7|TRBV10-3
CAISTGTSGRPTTYEQYF
>TRBJ2-2|TRBV19
CASSPPGLHLTGELFF
>TRBJ2-7|TRBV2
CASILETYEQYF
>TRBJ1-1|TRBV5-4
CASSKGTPSWENTEAFF
>TRBJ2-7|TRBV7-8
CASSPSLGQGISYEQYF
>TRBJ2-1|TRBV7-4
CASSPVGSGRYNEQFF
>TRBJ2-1|TRBV9
CASSPATSGSAEQFF
>TRBJ2-7|TRBV7-9
CASSPRGLAGSYEQYF
>TRBJ2-7|TRBV10-2
CASSRQAYEQYF
>TRBJ2-6|TRBV15
CATSRDASGRFSSGANVLTF
>TRBJ2-3|TRBV9
CASSLSGSGTDTQYF
>TRBJ1-2|TRBV7-2
CASSLWGDRRNYGYTF
>TRBJ2-7|TRBV28
CASRVLAGAYEQYF
>TRBJ1-1|TRBV7-9
CASSRQGKNTEAFF
>TRBJ2-3|TRBV5-6
CASSLGLVGDTQYF
>TRBJ1-5|TRBV9
CASSVEGEKTPQHF
>TRBJ1-1|TRBV30
CAWSRVQGISEAFF
>TRBJ2-7|TRBV6-1
CASRTRDRGSYEQYF
>TRBJ1-4|TRBV28
CASSLLEKLFF
>TRBJ2-1|TRBV7-3
CASSLIGDRPQFF
>TRBJ1-6|TRBV19
CASKEGGNSYNSPLHF
>TRBJ2-3|TRBV5-1
CASGGGESTDTQYF
>TRBJ2-5|TRBV4-1
CASSRLAGVGETQYF
>TRBJ1-2|TRBV5-6
CASSFSSGYTF
>TRBJ1-1|TRBV2
CASKRGAENTEAFF
>TRBJ1-1|TRBV14
CASSQETIGAFF
>TRBJ1-1|TRBV10-2
CASSDRVNTEAFF
>TRBJ1-5|TRBV6-5
CASSPYDRANQPQHF
>TRBJ2-7|TRBV5-5
CASSDPGQGYEQYF
>TRBJ1-2|TRBV5-1
CASGPKGANYGYTF
>TRBJ2-7|TRBV11-2
CASKRQGTYEQYF
>TRBJ2-7|TRBV6-1
CASSPTGSYEQYF
>TRBJ2-7|TRBV28
CASSYQGTGEQYF